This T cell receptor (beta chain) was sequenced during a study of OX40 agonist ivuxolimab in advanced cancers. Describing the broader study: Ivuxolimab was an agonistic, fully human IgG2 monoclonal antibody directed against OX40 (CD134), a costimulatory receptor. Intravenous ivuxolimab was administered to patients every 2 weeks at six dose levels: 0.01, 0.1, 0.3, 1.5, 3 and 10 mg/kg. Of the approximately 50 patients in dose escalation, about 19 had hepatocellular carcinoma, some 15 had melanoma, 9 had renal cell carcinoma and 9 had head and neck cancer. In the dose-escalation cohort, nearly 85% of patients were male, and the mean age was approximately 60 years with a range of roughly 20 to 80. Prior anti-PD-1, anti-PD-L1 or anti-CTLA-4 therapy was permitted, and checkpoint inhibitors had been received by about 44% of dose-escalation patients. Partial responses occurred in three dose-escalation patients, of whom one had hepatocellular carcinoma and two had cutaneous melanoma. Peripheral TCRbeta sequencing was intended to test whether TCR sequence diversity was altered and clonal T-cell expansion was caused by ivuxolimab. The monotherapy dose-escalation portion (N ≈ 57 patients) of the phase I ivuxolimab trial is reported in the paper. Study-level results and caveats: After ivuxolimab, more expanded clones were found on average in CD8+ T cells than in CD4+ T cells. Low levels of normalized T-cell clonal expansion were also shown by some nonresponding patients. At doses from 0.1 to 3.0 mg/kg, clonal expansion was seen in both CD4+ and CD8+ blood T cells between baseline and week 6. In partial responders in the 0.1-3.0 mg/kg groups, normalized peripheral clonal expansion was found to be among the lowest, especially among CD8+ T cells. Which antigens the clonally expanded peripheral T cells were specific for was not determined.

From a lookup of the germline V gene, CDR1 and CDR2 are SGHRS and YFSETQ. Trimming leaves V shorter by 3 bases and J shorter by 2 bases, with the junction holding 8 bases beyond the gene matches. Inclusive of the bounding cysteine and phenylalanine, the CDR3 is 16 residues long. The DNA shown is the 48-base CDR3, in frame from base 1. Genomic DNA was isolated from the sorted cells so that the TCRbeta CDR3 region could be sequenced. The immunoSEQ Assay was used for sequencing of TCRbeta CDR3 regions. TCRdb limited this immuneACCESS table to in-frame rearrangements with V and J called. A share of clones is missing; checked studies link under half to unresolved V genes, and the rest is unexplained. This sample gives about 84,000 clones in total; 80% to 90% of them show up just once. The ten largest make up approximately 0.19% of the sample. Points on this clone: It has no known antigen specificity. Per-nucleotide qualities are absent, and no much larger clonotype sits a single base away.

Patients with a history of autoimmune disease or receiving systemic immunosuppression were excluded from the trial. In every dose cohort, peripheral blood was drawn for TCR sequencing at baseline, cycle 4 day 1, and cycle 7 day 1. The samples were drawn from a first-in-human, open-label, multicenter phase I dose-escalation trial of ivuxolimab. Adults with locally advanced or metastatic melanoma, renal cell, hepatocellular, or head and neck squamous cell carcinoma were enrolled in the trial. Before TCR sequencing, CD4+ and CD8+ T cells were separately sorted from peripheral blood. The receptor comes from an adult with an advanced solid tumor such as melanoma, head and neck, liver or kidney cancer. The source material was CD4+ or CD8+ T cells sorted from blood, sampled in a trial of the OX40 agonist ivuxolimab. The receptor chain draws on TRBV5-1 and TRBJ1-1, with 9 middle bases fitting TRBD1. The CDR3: CASSSTGGIYNTEAFF. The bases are TGCGCCAGCAGCTCTACAGGGGGCATTTATAACACTGAAGCTTTCTTT.